This TCR beta chain derives from a study of blood T cell repertoires in COVID-19. Background on the study: PBMCs, B-cell-depleted T cells, or T cells were the source of the cDNA or gDNA that made up the material.

Only in-frame clones appear in the TCRdb table, and some are missing; sequencing was by immunoSEQ multiplex PCR. The sample has 350,000 to 400,000 clones, roughly 90% seen once. Per the germline V gene, CDR1 is SGHVS and CDR2 is FNYEAQ. Trimming took 3 bases from V and 2 from J; bases not matched to a gene: 5. The CDR3 is made up of 15 amino acids. The sample was peripheral blood. The receptor was derived from a woman in her 30s with COVID-19, enrolled during active disease. The chain carries TRBV7-6 and TRBJ1-1, with 8 nucleotides matching TRBD1. CDR3 bases: TGTGCCAGCAGCTTCCCGACAGGGGCCAACACTGAAGCTTTCTTT. Translating it yields CASSFPTGANTEAFF.